This T cell receptor (beta chain) was retrieved from a study of T cells in Graves' hyperthyroidism and ophthalmopathy. The TCR beta CDR3 regions underwent amplification using RNA transcripts as the source. HTBI primers were employed in a first-round RT-PCR of the TCR CDR3. TCRdb re-called the multiplex PCR reads with MiXCR, one entry per CDR3 protein. Among 550,000 to 600,000 distinct CDR3 sequences listed, more than 13% were seen once. The V gene end was trimmed by 0 bases and the J gene end by 6 bases; junction bases not matched to a gene: 17. The CDR3 has 18 residues. Per germline, CDR1 DFQATT and CDR2 SNEGSKA (reference sequence). Patients were excluded for uncontrolled infection, other autoimmune disease, pregnancy or lactation.

The sequence came from a woman aged 18-29 years with Graves' ophthalmopathy. The chain uses TRBV20-1 and TRBJ2-4, with 7 positions matching TRBD2. The specimen was blood. In DNA, the CDR3 is TGCAGTGCTAGAGATCATAGTGAGGGAGGGGATCCTGGAAACATTCAGTACTTC. It translates to CSARDHSEGGDPGNIQYF.